These 16 T cell receptor beta chains were sequenced from one sample in a study of control samples from healthy donors and cancer patients. The protocol was immunoSEQ multiplex PCR, while the TCRdb copy is restricted to in-frame clones and leaves out a portion. The top ten clones hold 14% of a sample with about 160,000 clones, about 95% of them seen once. Material: PBMCs. These receptors originate from a man between 60 and 70 years old with colorectal cancer.

The chain carries TRBV3-1 (or the pseudogene TRBV3-2) and TRBJ2-2, with TRBD2 matching 13 bases. Germline V gene sequence: CDR1 LGHDT, CDR2 YNNKEL (reference sequence). Trimming removed 4 bases from V and 6 bases from J; junction bases left unmatched: 5. This CDR3 is built from 16 residues. CDR3 sequence (DNA): TGTGCCAGCAGCCGTCAGACTAGCGGGGGGCCCGGGGAGCTGTTTTTT. This gives the protein CASSRQTSGGPGELFF.

J is TRBJ2-3 and V is TRBV6-6; no firm D call. Germline CDR1 is MNHNY and CDR2 is SVGAGI (reference sequence). The CDR3 runs 11 residues. V was pared by 7 bases and J by 5 bases, with 7 bases between. The CDR3 protein is CASMSVDTQYF. CDR3 DNA sequence: TGTGCCAGCATGTCCGTAGATACGCAGTATTTT.

This chain joins TRBV6-5 and TRBJ2-3; D may be TRBD2 (5 bases). CDR1 and CDR2 from the germline V gene are MNHEY and SVGAGI. Trimming cost V 7 bases and J 1 base, with 12 bases left between them. This CDR3 comprises 14 residues. The CDR3 region is CASMFLRGTDTQYF. CDR3 sequence (DNA): TGTGCCAGCATGTTTCTGCGGGGCACAGATACGCAGTATTTT.

The chain recombines TRBV6-5 with TRBJ2-3; perhaps TRBD2 as D (5 bases). CDR1 MNHEY and CDR2 SVGAGI come from the germline V gene. V lost 8 bases and J 0 bases, leaving 12 bases between the germline ends. This CDR3 comprises 14 residues. CDR3 amino acids: CASGRGPSTDTQYF. CDR3 nucleotide sequence: TGTGCCAGCGGGCGAGGGCCTAGCACAGATACGCAGTATTTT.

V and J are TRBV6-5 and TRBJ1-2, with 8 nucleotides matching TRBD1. CDR1 and CDR2 (germline): MNHEY, SVGAGI. Trimming took 7 bases from V and 6 from J; bases not matched to a gene: 4. The CDR3 loop spans 12 amino acids. The CDR3 protein is CASTGGADGYTF. DNA for the CDR3: TGTGCCAGCACAGGGGGCGCGGATGGCTACACCTTC.

This clone was seen a single time. This chain joins TRBV3-1 (or the pseudogene TRBV3-2) and TRBJ1-6, with a weak D call TRBD1 (6 bases). The length of the CDR3 is 15 residues. Germline lookup yields CDR1 LGHDT and CDR2 YNNKEL (reference sequence). Deletions cut 7 bases from V and 7 bases from J, with 17 bases between. For the CDR3, the DNA is TGTGCCAGCACCCCGAGGGGGGAGGGGAATTCACCCCTCCACTTT. Translated: CASTPRGEGNSPLHF.

The chain employs TRBV3-1 (or the pseudogene TRBV3-2) and TRBJ2-1, with 12 positions matching TRBD2. After removal of 1 base from V and 3 bases from J, the junction contained 7 bases not matched to a gene. Germline CDR1 is LGHDT and CDR2 is YNNKEL (reference sequence). CDR3 size: 18 residues. DNA of the CDR3: TGTGCCAGCAGCCAAGGGACTAGCGGGGTCCTCCGCTACAATGAGCAGTTCTTC. Translation gives CASSQGTSGVLRYNEQFF.

The chain carries TRBV19 and TRBJ2-1; D remains unclear. Trimming removed 3 bases from V and 6 bases from J, with 6 bases in between. In germline, CDR1 is LNHDA, CDR2 SQIVND (reference sequence). This CDR3 is 12 amino acids long. CDR3 in DNA: TGTGCCAGTAGTATTAGGAGCAATGAGCAGTTCTTC. As protein: CASSIRSNEQFF.

The rearrangement links TRBV27 to TRBJ1-2, with 9 bases that match TRBD1. This CDR3 region has 15 residues. The germline CDR1 and CDR2 sequences are MNHEY and SMNVEV (reference sequence). Trimming cost V 4 bases and J 7 bases; bases outside gene matches: 10. This CDR3 reads CASSSPGQGFSGYTF. As DNA, the CDR3 is TGTGCCAGCAGTTCCCCGGGACAGGGATTCTCTGGCTACACCTTC.

Only one count was recorded for this clone. The rearrangement links TRBV19 to TRBJ2-1, with D tentatively TRBD1 or TRBD2 (5 bases each). Trimming shortened V by 3 bases and J by 4 bases, and 13 bases separated the two germline ends. Germline lookup yields CDR1 LNHDA and CDR2 SQIVND (reference sequence). This CDR3 has 15 residues. The CDR3 is CASSIFGTGYNEQFF. For the CDR3, the DNA is TGTGCCAGTAGTATCTTCGGGACCGGGTACAATGAGCAGTTCTTC.

This clone was seen a single time. The rearrangement uses TRBV3-1 (or the pseudogene TRBV3-2) and TRBJ1-5; TRBD1 might be the D (5 bases). Trimming took 0 bases from V and 6 from J, leaving 12 bases between them. The germline CDR1 and CDR2 sequences are LGHDT and YNNKEL (reference sequence). The length of the CDR3 is 15 residues. The CDR3 sequence: CASSQDRWGSQPQHF. CDR3 coding DNA: TGTGCCAGCAGCCAAGATCGGTGGGGGTCTCAGCCCCAGCATTTT.

The genes are TRBV24-1 and TRBJ1-1; TRBD1 aligns across 8 bases. Trimming took 7 bases from V and 4 from J; bases not matched to a gene: 10. The CDR3 sequence is 15 residues long. Per germline, CDR1 KGHDR and CDR2 SFDVKD. DNA for the CDR3: TGTGCCACCAGAGGACAGGGCGCAGTGAGCACTGAAGCTTTCTTT. Translating it yields CATRGQGAVSTEAFF.

The V gene is TRBV29-1, the J gene TRBJ2-1; TRBD2 might be the D (7 bases). The germline V gene has CDR1 SQVTM and CDR2 ANQGSEA. V was trimmed by 6 bases and J by 6 bases, leaving 15 bases between them. This CDR3 has 13 residues. CDR3 protein: CSVVEGGPNEQFF. The DNA for the CDR3 is TGCAGCGTGGTGGAGGGGGGGCCCAATGAGCAGTTCTTC.

The chain links TRBV4-1 to TRBJ1-2; TRBD1 might be the D (5 bases). Trimming cost V 0 bases and J 5 bases, with 10 bases left between them. The germline CDR1 and CDR2 sequences are MGHRA and YSYEKL. The CDR3 runs 14 residues. CDR3 residues: CASSQDGQGYGYTF. In DNA form, the CDR3 reads TGCGCCAGCAGCCAAGATGGGCAGGGATATGGCTACACCTTC.

The rearrangement links TRBV6-5 to TRBJ2-1; TRBD1 agrees at 9 bases. The germline CDR1 and CDR2 sequences are MNHEY and SVGAGI. J was trimmed by 7 bases and V by 7 bases; bases with no gene match: 11. This CDR3 is built from 15 residues. CDR3 protein: CASISDRGLKNEQFF. CDR3 sequence (DNA): TGTGCCAGCATTTCGGACAGGGGTCTAAAAAATGAGCAGTTCTTC.

The rearrangement links TRBV5-5 to TRBJ1-4; 11 bases align to TRBD1. The trim removed 3 bases at V and 7 bases at J, leaving 2 bases unmatched. The CDR3 covers 14 residues. The germline V gene has CDR1 SGHKS and CDR2 YYEKEE (reference sequence). The CDR3 DNA follows: TGTGCCAGCAGCTGGACAGGGGGCGGTGAAAAACTGTTTTTT. This encodes CASSWTGGGEKLFF.